Here is one T cell receptor (beta chain) with its context. The record originates from a study of cytomegalovirus exposure and HLA in healthy donors. V was trimmed by 6 bases and J by 4 bases, leaving 7 bases between them. The CDR3 is made up of 12 amino acids. CDR1 is SEHNR and CDR2 is FQNEAQ in the germline V gene (reference sequence). A multiplex PCR was run with 60 Vbeta primers and 13 Jbeta primers. The table came from immunoSEQ multiplex PCR; TCRdb's copy has only in-frame clones and leaves some out. The data show roughly 200,000 clones, about four fifths seen once. This receptor was obtained from a male donor in good health and CMV-seronegative. The chain combines TRBV7-9 with TRBJ1-5; D gene ambiguous. The sample comprised PBMCs. CDR3 amino acids: CASRSGNQPQHF. The CDR3 DNA is TGTGCCAGCAGGTCCGGGAATCAGCCCCAGCATTTT.